These T cell receptor beta chains were read from a single sample in a study of PD-1 blockade in classical Hodgkin lymphoma. Method: immunoSEQ multiplex PCR; TCRdb's copy keeps in-frame clones and lacks some. This table holds almost 100,000 clones, 92% found once. Sequencing used peripheral blood mononuclear cells (PBMCs), obtained at baseline. The receptors shown here come from a human donor with classical Hodgkin lymphoma. Each CDR3 is given with its conserved first and last residue. A D gene is named only where the DNA matches it firmly. Not every row has a clone size; where given, it reads once, few, many or a size class.

d_call	v_call	j_call	clone_size	cdr3_nt	cdr3_aa
-	TRBV20-1	TRBJ2-3	-	TGCAGTGCTGCTGACCAACCGGCGCAGTATTTT	CSAADQPAQYF
-	TRBV27	TRBJ1-2	-	TGTGCCAGCCCAGGGTTGGGAGGCTACACCTTC	CASPGLGGYTF
TRBD1	TRBV7-2	TRBJ1-5	-	TGTGCCAGCAGCTTAAGAGGAGGGGGCCGGCAGCCCCAGCATTTT	CASSLRGGGRQPQHF
TRBD1	TRBV5-1	TRBJ2-1	-	TGCGCCAGCAGCCTGACAGGGTCGGGTGAGCAGTTCTTC	CASSLTGSGEQFF
TRBD1	TRBV11-2	TRBJ2-7	-	TGTGCCAGCAGCTCCCCGACAGGGAGCGGCTACGAGCAGTACTTC	CASSSPTGSGYEQYF
TRBD1	TRBV2	TRBJ1-1	-	TGTGCCAGCATCTCTGGGACAGGGGGTCTCGTGGACACTGAAGCTTTCTTT	CASISGTGGLVDTEAFF
-	TRBV11-2	TRBJ1-3	-	TGTGCCAGCAGCCCTTCCTACTCTGGAAACACCATATATTTT	CASSPSYSGNTIYF
-	TRBV10-1	TRBJ1-1	-	TGCGCCAGCAGTCCCCGCCAGAACACTGAAGCTTTCTTT	CASSPRQNTEAFF
TRBD2	TRBV9	TRBJ2-3	-	TGTGCCAGCAGCGATACGTGGGGTAGCGGGTTAGATACGCAGTATTTT	CASSDTWGSGLDTQYF
-	TRBV5-6	TRBJ1-1	-	TGTGCCAGCAGCTTGGCGGTAATACTGAACACTGAAGCTTTCTTT	CASSLAVILNTEAFF
-	TRBV2	TRBJ2-3	-	TGTGCCAGCAGTGAAATCAGGGGCGGGGCAGGGGGGCTATACACAGATACGCAGTATTTT	CASSEIRGGAGGLYTDTQYF
TRBD2	TRBV28	TRBJ2-3	-	TGTGCCAGCAGTATAGGGACTAGCGGGTTAGCGGGCGCAGATACGCAGTATTTT	CASSIGTSGLAGADTQYF
TRBD1	TRBV6-6	TRBJ1-2	-	TGTGCCAGCAACCCCCGGGACAGGGGAGGCTATGGCTACACCTTC	CASNPRDRGGYGYTF
-	TRBV10-1	TRBJ2-3	once	TGCGCCAGCAGTGAGGTAGATACGCAGTATTTT	CASSEVDTQYF
-	TRBV11-2	TRBJ2-1	-	TGTGCCAGCACCCCCAGCCTCACCCAGGGTGAGCAGTTCTTC	CASTPSLTQGEQFF
-	TRBV28	TRBJ1-5	-	TGTGCCAGCAGTTTAGCAGCCACTCTGGGCCCCCAGCATTTT	CASSLAATLGPQHF
-	TRBV5-1	TRBJ2-7	-	TGCGCCAGCAGAGGGGGGCCCTACGAGCAGTACTTC	CASRGGPYEQYF
-	TRBV27	TRBJ2-5	-	TGTGCCAGCAGCCTGGGGCCTTGGGGAGAGACCCAGTACTTC	CASSLGPWGETQYF
TRBD1	TRBV5-6	TRBJ2-1	-	TGTGCCAGCAGCTTGGACCTGAGGACAGGAAGCTACAATGAGCAGTTCTTC	CASSLDLRTGSYNEQFF
-	TRBV6-5	TRBJ2-3	-	TGTGCCAGCCGAAGGGGGATAGATACGCAGTATTTT	CASRRGIDTQYF
TRBD2	TRBV30	TRBJ2-1	-	TGTGCCTGGAGTGTACGTTGGGGACTAGAATCGGGTGCATCCTACAATGAGCAGTTCTTC	CAWSVRWGLESGASYNEQFF
TRBD2	TRBV5-1	TRBJ2-1	-	TGCGCCAGCAGCCTCCTTAATCTAGCGGGAGGGCGCAATGAGCAGTTCTTC	CASSLLNLAGGRNEQFF
-	TRBV29-1	TRBJ2-7	-	TGCAGCGTTACTGATCTGGACACCCACTACGAGCAGTACTTC	CSVTDLDTHYEQYF
TRBD2	TRBV2	TRBJ2-1	-	TGTGCCAGCTCCCTAGCGGGACTAGGGGACAATGAGCAGTTCTTC	CASSLAGLGDNEQFF
-	TRBV27	TRBJ1-5	once	TGTGCCAGCAGTTTATGGTGGGGGGAGAGCAATCAGCCCCAGCATTTT	CASSLWWGESNQPQHF
-	TRBV4-1	TRBJ1-4	-	TGCGCCAGCAGCCAACCCTTGTCCGGACAAAGGAATGAAAAACTGTTTTTT	CASSQPLSGQRNEKLFF
-	TRBV30	TRBJ2-7	-	TGTGCCTGGGGCGCCCGGAGGGAGCAGTACTTC	CAWGARREQYF
-	TRBV7-9	TRBJ2-1	-	TGTGCCAGCAGCTTAGCGTTGGAGGGACTCCGTTACAATGAGCAGTTCTTC	CASSLALEGLRYNEQFF
-	TRBV27	TRBJ2-3	-	TGTGCCAGCAGGGGAAACACAGATACGCAGTATTTT	CASRGNTDTQYF
-	TRBV19	TRBJ2-2	-	TGTGCCAGTAAGGAGGTAAACACCGGGGAGCTGTTTTTT	CASKEVNTGELFF
-	TRBV25-1	TRBJ2-7	-	TGTGCCAGCAGTGAATATAGTAAGGGGTCCTACGAGCAGTACTTC	CASSEYSKGSYEQYF
TRBD1	TRBV2	TRBJ1-3	-	TGTGCCAGCAGCCTAGGACAGGGTCGGGACACCATATATTTT	CASSLGQGRDTIYF